The clone carrying this T cell receptor beta chain was seen only once. What it binds is unknown. This entry comes from a study of CD8+CD57+ T cells in acquired aplastic anemia. As for the study in general: An average of roughly 2.9 ug of DNA was obtained from sorted CD4+ and CD8+ cells. General study points: The study found no significant CD8+ Simpson's diversity difference between patients and controls. Found in both controls and patients were fewer than 35 CD8+ CDR3 sequences.

The germline V gene encodes CDR1 MRHNA and CDR2 SNTAGT. V dropped 0 bases and J dropped 4; count of bases not matched to a gene: 2. This CDR3 is built from 16 residues. Genomic DNA was employed as the template in profiling TCR beta VDJ and CDR3. Using its own MiXCR run on the reads, TCRdb lists one record per CDR3 protein. This sample has approximately 270,000 distinct CDR3 sequences; 55% to 65% occur once, and the top ten carry approximately 8.2%. The rearrangement joins TRBV6-4 to TRBJ2-1; 11 bases align to TRBD2. The specimen sequenced was sorted CD4+, CD8+, or CD8+CD57+ T cells (not recorded which) from PBMCs. The sequence came from a human donor with severe aplastic anemia or a healthy control (not recorded which). This CDR3 is CASSDSRLAGYNEQFF. The CDR3 coding sequence is TGTGCCAGCAGTGACTCGAGACTAGCGGGGTACAATGAGCAGTTCTTC.